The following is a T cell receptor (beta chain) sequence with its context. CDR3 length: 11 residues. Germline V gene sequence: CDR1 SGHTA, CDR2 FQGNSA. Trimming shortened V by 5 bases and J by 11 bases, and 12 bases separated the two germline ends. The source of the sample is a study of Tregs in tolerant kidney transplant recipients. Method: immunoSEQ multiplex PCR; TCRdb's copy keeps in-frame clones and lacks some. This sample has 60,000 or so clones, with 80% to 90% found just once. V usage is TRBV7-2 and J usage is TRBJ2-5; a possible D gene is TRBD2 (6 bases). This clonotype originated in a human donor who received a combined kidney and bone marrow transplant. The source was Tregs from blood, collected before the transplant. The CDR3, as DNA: TGTGCCAGCAGCCCCCCCGGGACTCAGTACTTC. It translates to CASSPPGTQYF.